The next 15 T cell receptor beta chains were all read from a single sample in a study of identical twins' blood T cells. TCRdb reprocessed the 5' RACE reads with MiXCR, giving one entry per CDR3 protein. This table holds a few hundred thousand distinct CDR3 sequences, 28% found once. Material: PBMCs. Receptor source: a woman aged 18-49 years in good health.

This clonotype was found a few times. This rearrangement joins TRBV5-1 to TRBJ2-7; no clear D. The CDR3 loop spans 12 amino acids. V lost 4 bases, J lost 5 bases, and 10 bases lay in between. Germline assignment: CDR1 SGHRS and CDR2 YFSETQ. The CDR3 is CASSEIDNEQYF. CDR3 in DNA: TGCGCCAGCAGCGAGATAGACAACGAGCAGTACTTC.

The chain combines TRBV4-3 with TRBJ1-1; D remains unclear. Germline V gene data show CDR1 as LGHNA and CDR2 as YSLEER. Trimming took 0 bases from V and 3 from J, leaving 8 bases between them. The CDR3 extends over 14 amino acids. Written as DNA, the CDR3 is TGCGCCAGCAGCCAAGACCCCAGTGACACTGAAGCTTTCTTT. Protein: CASSQDPSDTEAFF.

This clonotype was counted many times. This chain links TRBV11-2 with TRBJ2-5, with D tentatively TRBD2 (6 bases). V lost 5 bases and J 2 bases, leaving 15 bases between the germline ends. This CDR3 is built from 15 residues. Germline V gene data show CDR1 as SGHAT and CDR2 as FQNNGV. CDR3 sequence reads: CASSIRGSGQETQYF. The CDR3 bases are TGTGCCAGCAGCATTAGGGGTAGCGGACAAGAGACCCAGTACTTC.

CDR3 coding DNA: TGCGCCAGCAGCTTGGAGGGGGCATCACCCCTCCACTTT. This codes for CASSLEGASPLHF. This chain connects TRBV5-1 to TRBJ1-6; the match to TRBD1 covers 7 bases. The J segment lost 10 bases and the V segment lost 0 bases, leaving 1 base of the junction unmatched. CDR1 and CDR2 (germline): SGHRS, YFSETQ. This CDR3 is 13 amino acids long.

This clonotype has a handful of counts. The chain links TRBV9 to TRBJ1-1, with a possible D match to TRBD1 (5 bases). Trimming stripped 2 bases from V and 3 bases from J, with 11 bases between. Germline values: CDR1 SGDLS, CDR2 YYNGEE. There are 14 residues in the CDR3. CDR3 sequence: CASSVYRSDTEAFF. In nucleotides, the CDR3 is TGTGCCAGCAGCGTCTACAGGTCGGACACTGAAGCTTTCTTT.

J is TRBJ1-1 and V is TRBV7-9; TRBD1 aligns across 7 bases. Germline CDR1 and CDR2: SEHNR and FQNEAQ (reference sequence). The CDR3 covers 12 residues. The ends lost 5 bases at V and 6 bases at J; junction bases unmatched: 3. CDR3 coding DNA: TGTGCCAGCAGCCTGAGGGGGCCTGAAGCTTTCTTT. It codes for CASSLRGPEAFF.

As concerns this clonotype: One base away lies a much larger clone, so this may be a sequencing read error. The chain uses TRBV10-3 and TRBJ2-7; tentative D call: TRBD1 (6 bases). V was shortened by 8 bases and J by 6 bases, with 14 bases between the two germline ends. Germline CDR1 and CDR2: ENHRY and SYGVKD. The CDR3 sequence is 12 residues long. CDR3 coding DNA: TGTGCCATCGGTAAGACAGGTACCGAGCAGTACTTC. This gives the protein CAIGKTGTEQYF.

This clonotype was detected a few times. This chain uses TRBV5-1 with TRBJ2-3; no clear D gene. This CDR3 region has 13 residues. V gave up 4 bases and J gave up 5 bases, with 11 bases separating them. Germline CDR1 and CDR2: SGHRS and YFSETQ. CDR3 DNA: TGCGCCAGCAGCCACCTGGATGGAGATACGCAGTATTTT. This codes for CASSHLDGDTQYF.

The chain couples TRBV3-1 to TRBJ2-6; weak D call: TRBD1 (5 bases). The CDR3 has 18 residues. Germline assignment: CDR1 LGHDT and CDR2 YNNKEL (reference sequence). Trimming shortened V by 0 bases and J by 1 base, and 13 bases separated the two germline ends. This chain's CDR3 is CASSQEGQGHSGANVLTF. DNA for the CDR3: TGTGCCAGCAGCCAAGAAGGGCAGGGCCATTCTGGGGCCAACGTCCTGACTTTC. Filled out from reference TRBV3-1 and TRBJ2-6, the complete variable domain reads DTAVSQTPKYLVTQMGNDKSIKCEQNLGHDTMYWYKQDSKKFLKIMFSYNNKELIINETVPNRFSPKSPDKAHLNLHINSLELGDSAVYFCASSQEGQGHSGANVLTFGAGSRLTVL.

This clonotype was seen only a few times. The rearrangement joins TRBV4-3 to TRBJ1-5; D uncertain. The CDR3 runs 17 residues. Between the trimmed V and J ends, which lost 0 bases and 2 bases, there was a span of 14 bases. The germline V gene has CDR1 LGHNA and CDR2 YSLEER. The CDR3 DNA reads as TGCGCCAGCAGCCAAGAAGCGTCCCTTATGGGCAATCAGCCCCAGCATTTT. It specifies CASSQEASLMGNQPQHF.

Of note for this clonotype: This may be a read error: a much more frequent sequence differs by one nucleotide. V and J are TRBV10-3 and TRBJ1-1, with a tentative D call TRBD1 (6 bases). The germline V gene has CDR1 ENHRY and CDR2 SYGVKD. The CDR3 is 13 residues long. The CDR3 loop is CAIWTEMNTEACF. CDR3 DNA sequence: TGTGCCATCTGGACAGAGATGAACACTGAAGCTTGCTTT.

This clonotype was found a few times. The chain joins TRBV9 to TRBJ1-1; 8 bases are shared with TRBD1. The V gene's germline CDR1 is SGDLS and CDR2 YYNGEE. The V segment lost 4 bases and the J segment 2 bases; nucleotides outside the gene matches: 7. The CDR3 spans 15 residues. The CDR3 DNA reads TGTGCCAGCAGCACACACGGACAGGGAAACACTGAAGCTTTCTTT. The encoded protein is CASSTHGQGNTEAFF.

The V and J genes are TRBV10-3 and TRBJ2-1, with D perhaps assigned TRBD1 or TRBD2 (6 bases each). The CDR3 covers 13 residues. Deletions cut 5 bases from V and 3 bases from J, with 8 bases between. CDR1 is ENHRY, CDR2 SYGVKD, per germline. CDR3 loop: CAISRGDYNEQFF. CDR3 bases: TGTGCCATCAGTAGGGGGGACTACAATGAGCAGTTCTTC.

The chain carries TRBV11-2 and TRBJ1-6, with 9 bases matching TRBD1. V lost 4 bases and J lost 10; bases outside the gene matches: 8. Germline V gives CDR1 SGHAT, CDR2 FQNNGV. This CDR3 has 15 residues. CDR3 in DNA: TGTGCCAGCAGCTCTCTAGGACAGGGGAACTCACCCCTCCACTTT. It is translated as CASSSLGQGNSPLHF.

This clonotype came up many times. For the CDR3, the DNA is TGTGCCAGCAGTCAAGACGGAAACTATGGCTACACCTTC. Its protein product is CASSQDGNYGYTF. The gene calls are TRBV2 and TRBJ1-2; D remains ambiguous. Germline V gene data show CDR1 as SNHLY and CDR2 as FYNNEI. V was shortened by 5 bases and J by 2 bases, with 9 bases between the two germline ends. CDR3 length: 13 residues.